The T cell receptor beta chain under discussion was sequenced for a study of blood T cells in healthy people across ages. The use of a sample-barcoded 5' primer and a J-beta primer mix characterized a second PCR of roughly 6 to 11 cycles. Each CDR3 protein gets one entry after TCRdb re-called the 5' RACE reads with MiXCR. The table includes about a million distinct CDR3 sequences, 51% detected once. The receptor was isolated from a woman aged 60-75 years in good health. Sequencing used blood.

CDR3 amino acids: CASSLVPLIQETQYF. The CDR3 DNA follows: TGTGCCAGCAGCTTAGTCCCCCTAATCCAAGAGACCCAGTACTTC. The chain links TRBV11-2 to TRBJ2-5, with unresolved D. V lost 1 base to trimming and J lost 1 base, with 10 bases between them. From germline, CDR1 is SGHAT and CDR2 FQNNGV. The length of the CDR3 is 15 residues.